Each of the 22 T cell receptor beta chains below was sequenced from the same sample in a study of identical twins. TCRdb recomputed calls from the 5' RACE reads with MiXCR, one row per CDR3 protein. The table records 500,000 or so distinct CDR3 sequences, roughly an eighth of them present only once. The sample was also linked to a second study, of yellow fever vaccine responses in identical twins.

Material for sequencing was CD4+ T cells sorted from blood. These receptors were collected from a woman under 30 in good health.

In its sample, this clonotype was seen a few times. The rearrangement links TRBV5-4 to TRBJ2-7; D may be TRBD1 (6 bases). V gave up 3 bases and J gave up 5 bases, with 12 bases separating them. Germline V gene lookup returns CDR1 SGHNT and CDR2 YYREEE (reference sequence). The length of the CDR3 is 13 residues. CDR3 sequence: CASSSQGSHEQYF. The CDR3 nucleotides are TGTGCCAGCAGCTCGCAGGGGTCCCACGAGCAGTACTTC.

Ten or more counts support this clonotype. CDR3 residues: CATSRKSGGSNQPQHF. CDR3 DNA sequence: TGTGCCACCAGCAGGAAGAGTGGGGGAAGCAATCAGCCCCAGCATTTT. The chain couples TRBV15 to TRBJ1-5; a possible D gene is TRBD1 (5 bases). In germline, CDR1 is LNHNV, CDR2 YYDKDF (reference sequence). V dropped 3 bases and J dropped 1 base, with 13 bases sitting between them. The CDR3 covers 16 residues.

V is TRBV20-1 and J is TRBJ2-4, with 11 bases lining up with TRBD2. This CDR3 is 16 amino acids long. From germline, CDR1 is DFQATT and CDR2 SNEGSKA (reference sequence). Unmatched junction bases numbered 13, after V lost 6 bases and J lost 6 bases. In DNA form, the CDR3 reads TGCAGTGCAGCAAGGTCGGGACTAGCGGACAGAAACATTCAGTACTTC. This gives the protein CSAARSGLADRNIQYF.

This clonotype was seen only a few times. The genes are TRBV20-1 and TRBJ2-3; D may correspond to TRBD1 or TRBD2 (6 bases each). Germline V gene lookup returns CDR1 DFQATT and CDR2 SNEGSKA (reference sequence). The V and J ends lost 4 bases and 3 bases respectively, with 14 bases between them. The CDR3 is 14 amino acids. The CDR3 DNA sequence: TGCAGTGCTAAACAGGGAGGTGAGACAGATACGCAGTATTTT. As protein: CSAKQGGETDTQYF.

CDR3 region: CASSLVVMGEQFF. In DNA, the CDR3 is TGTGCCAGCAGCTTAGTCGTAATGGGTGAGCAGTTCTTC. The rearrangement links TRBV11-2 to TRBJ2-1; D ambiguous. This CDR3 has 13 amino acids. Germline V gene lookup returns CDR1 SGHAT and CDR2 FQNNGV. Trimming cost V 1 base and J 9 bases, with 10 bases left between them.

The gene calls are TRBV11-2 and TRBJ2-7; 12 nucleotides match TRBD2. The germline gives CDR1 SGHAT, CDR2 FQNNGV. Unmatched junction bases numbered 4, after V lost 5 bases and J lost 2 bases. CDR3 length: 15 amino acids. The CDR3 reads CASSELAGGPYEQYF. The CDR3 DNA reads TGTGCCAGCAGCGAACTAGCGGGAGGCCCCTACGAGCAGTACTTC. Supplemented by reference TRBV11-2 and TRBJ2-7, the full variable domain reads EAGVAQSPRYKIIEKRQSVAFWCNPISGHATLYWYQQILGQGPKLLIQFQNNGVVDDSQLPKDRFSAERLKGVDSTLKIQPAKLEDSAVYLCASSELAGGPYEQYFGPGTRLTVT.

This clonotype was found many times. The J gene is TRBJ2-1, the V gene TRBV12-3 or TRBV12-4; possibly TRBD1 or TRBD2 for D (6 bases each). Trimming removed 5 bases at V and 5 bases at J, with 16 bases between. The CDR3 contains 15 residues. The CDR3 spells CASSGGRGPHNEQFF. DNA for the CDR3: TGTGCCAGCAGTGGGGGGCGGGGACCGCACAATGAGCAGTTCTTC.

V and J are TRBV20-1 and TRBJ1-1, with no clear D. Germline values: CDR1 DFQATT, CDR2 SNEGSKA (reference sequence). Trimming removed 6 bases at V and 1 base at J, with 9 bases between. This CDR3 is 12 amino acids long. As DNA, the CDR3 is TGCAGTGCCTTCGCGTGGAACACTGAAGCTTTCTTT. This translates into CSAFAWNTEAFF.

The chain links TRBV12-5 to TRBJ2-7, with 8 bases lining up with TRBD2. Germline V lookup: CDR1 LGHNT, CDR2 FRNRAP. The CDR3 sequence is 20 residues long. The ends lost 5 bases at V and 0 bases at J; junction bases unmatched: 21. CDR3 residues: CASGPWWGFFGGGSSYEQYF. DNA of the CDR3: TGTGCTAGTGGTCCATGGTGGGGATTTTTCGGGGGGGGAAGCTCCTACGAGCAGTACTTC.

In its sample, this clonotype was seen a few times. The chain combines TRBV11-2 with TRBJ2-5, with 14 bases aligning to TRBD2. The germline V gene has CDR1 SGHAT and CDR2 FQNNGV. J was trimmed by 9 bases and V by 0 bases; bases with no gene match: 12. The CDR3 is 18 residues long. In nucleotides, the CDR3 is TGTGCCAGCAGCTTAGATCTGAAGACTAGCGGGGGGGGAAGGGCCCAGTACTTC. The encoded protein is CASSLDLKTSGGGRAQYF.

The table lists this clonotype with a few counts. The V gene is TRBV3-1, the J gene TRBJ1-3; D not certain. The length of the CDR3 is 11 residues. CDR1 LGHDT and CDR2 YNNKEL come from the germline V gene (reference sequence). V lost 8 bases and J lost 3, with 5 bases in between. CDR3 in amino acids: CASEDGNTIYF. As DNA, the CDR3 is TGTGCCAGCGAGGATGGAAACACCATATATTTT.

This clonotype has just a few counts. V gene TRBV6-2 or TRBV6-3 combines with J gene TRBJ1-5; 7 bases agree with TRBD1. The V and J ends lost 8 bases and 2 bases, in that order; junction bases with no gene match: 12. CDR3 length equals 16 residues. Germline CDR1 is MNHEY and CDR2 is SVGEGT. CDR3 residues: CASADRLVSGNQPQHF. The CDR3 nucleotides read TGTGCCAGCGCGGACAGGCTTGTCAGCGGCAATCAGCCCCAGCATTTT.

A few counts support this clonotype. The chain employs TRBV3-1 and TRBJ2-3; D not certain. Germline values: CDR1 LGHDT, CDR2 YNNKEL (reference sequence). Trimming pared 1 base from V and 0 bases from J, leaving 5 bases between. The CDR3 is 14 residues long. Here the CDR3 reads CASSQGWSTDTQYF. In nucleotides, the CDR3 is TGTGCCAGCAGCCAAGGGTGGAGCACAGATACGCAGTATTTT.

This CDR3 is CASSLEAIQETQYF. DNA for the CDR3: TGCGCCAGCAGCTTAGAGGCGATCCAAGAGACCCAGTACTTC. This rearrangement joins TRBV5-1 to TRBJ2-5; D remains unclear. The length of the CDR3 is 14 residues. Germline lookup yields CDR1 SGHRS and CDR2 YFSETQ. Trimming removed 2 bases at V and 1 base at J, with 9 bases between.

This clonotype was found a few times. The genes are TRBV20-1 and TRBJ2-1, with D tentatively TRBD2 (6 bases). CDR3 length equals 13 residues. Germline CDR1 is DFQATT and CDR2 is SNEGSKA (reference sequence). V lost 6 bases and J lost 9, with 18 bases in between. CDR3 bases: TGCAGTGCCGGGACTCCTCAAGTGGGTGAGCAGTTCTTC. It codes for CSAGTPQVGEQFF.

This chain connects TRBV6-1 to TRBJ1-1; D may be TRBD1 (5 bases). The germline V gene has CDR1 MNHNS and CDR2 SASEGT. Trimming took 6 bases from V and 3 from J, leaving 11 bases between them. This CDR3 is 13 amino acids long. The CDR3 spells CASSWGVDTEAFF. The CDR3 DNA is TGTGCCAGCAGCTGGGGGGTGGACACTGAAGCTTTCTTT.

The table lists this clonotype with many counts. The chain has TRBV2 and TRBJ2-3; 9 bases line up with TRBD1. V lost 6 bases to trimming and J lost 0 bases; unmatched junction nucleotides: 4. Germline V gene data show CDR1 as SNHLY and CDR2 as FYNNEI. The CDR3 has 15 amino acids. The CDR3 region has the DNA TGTGCCAGCAGGCCCGGACAGGGGAGCACAGATACGCAGTATTTT. Translated, it gives CASRPGQGSTDTQYF.

This clonotype was counted between two and nine times. One junction end disagrees with the germline gene, perhaps due to a read error. The chain uses TRBV12-3 or TRBV12-4 and TRBJ2-1; 10 nucleotides agree with TRBD2. The CDR3 totals 18 residues. The CDR3 DNA sequence: TGTGCCCGCAGTTTAATTCGTCTAGCGGGGGTGAACTACAATGAGCAGTTCTTC. The encoded protein is CARSLIRLAGVNYNEQFF.

This clonotype was seen many times. J is TRBJ2-1 and V is TRBV5-1, with 7 bases lining up with TRBD2. CDR1 and CDR2 (germline): SGHRS, YFSETQ. Trimming at V came to 1 base and at J to 0 bases, leaving 13 bases not matched to a gene. The CDR3 is made up of 19 amino acids. The DNA for the CDR3 is TGCGCCAGCAGCTTGCTTTCTAGCGGTCCCCCGAGCTCCTACAATGAGCAGTTCTTC. This codes for CASSLLSSGPPSSYNEQFF.

This clonotype has a handful of counts. The rearrangement links TRBV20-1 to TRBJ2-1; 7 nucleotides line up with TRBD2. V trimming: 3 bases; J trimming: 3 bases; junction bases outside the gene matches: 2. Germline V gene sequence: CDR1 DFQATT, CDR2 SNEGSKA (reference sequence). The CDR3 runs to 13 residues. This chain's CDR3 is CSASLADYNEQFF. In DNA form, the CDR3 reads TGCAGTGCTAGCCTAGCGGACTACAATGAGCAGTTCTTC.

This clonotype was observed many times. V usage is TRBV28 and J usage is TRBJ2-7; 9 nucleotides align to TRBD1. The J segment lost 3 bases and the V segment lost 5 bases, leaving 8 bases of the junction unmatched. The CDR3 is 15 amino acids. Germline V gene sequence: CDR1 MDHEN, CDR2 SYDVKM. This chain's CDR3 is CASSHAGQGNYEQYF. In DNA, the CDR3 is TGTGCCAGCAGTCATGCGGGACAGGGAAACTACGAGCAGTACTTC.

The chain uses TRBV6-1 and TRBJ2-1; D remains unclear. CDR3 length equals 15 residues. Germline V lookup: CDR1 MNHNS, CDR2 SASEGT. V lost 7 bases to trimming and J lost 0 bases, with 13 bases between them. Here the CDR3 DNA reads TGTGCCAGCAACCGGGTCGCGAGCTCCTACAATGAGCAGTTCTTC. Protein product: CASNRVASSYNEQFF.